This T cell receptor beta chain emerged from a study of blood T cell repertoires in COVID-19. Study details: Sites across the United States, Italy and Spain contributed samples from acute and convalescent COVID-19. PBMCs, B-cell-depleted T cells, or T cells provided the cDNA or gDNA that made up the material.

V shed 2 bases and J 6 bases; nucleotides not matched to a gene: 5. Germline V gene lookup returns CDR1 SGHRS and CDR2 YFSETQ. This CDR3 spans 16 amino acids. In the original processing: Scientists estimated how many nucleated cells there were by amplifying reference gene primers. Libraries were prepared by immunoSEQ multiplex PCR; TCRdb keeps only in-frame clonotypes and omits some of them. The V and J calls and clone size come from that table; D and trimming were worked out from the DNA. The table records roughly 260,000 clones, roughly 86% of them present only once. This clonotype originated in a woman aged 45 to 65 with acute or convalescent COVID-19. The material sequenced was peripheral blood. The rearrangement uses TRBV5-1 and TRBJ2-1; 13 bases map to TRBD2. The CDR3 sequence is CASSFRTSGRGNEQFF. As DNA, the CDR3 is TGCGCCAGCAGCTTTCGAACTAGCGGGAGGGGCAATGAGCAGTTCTTC.